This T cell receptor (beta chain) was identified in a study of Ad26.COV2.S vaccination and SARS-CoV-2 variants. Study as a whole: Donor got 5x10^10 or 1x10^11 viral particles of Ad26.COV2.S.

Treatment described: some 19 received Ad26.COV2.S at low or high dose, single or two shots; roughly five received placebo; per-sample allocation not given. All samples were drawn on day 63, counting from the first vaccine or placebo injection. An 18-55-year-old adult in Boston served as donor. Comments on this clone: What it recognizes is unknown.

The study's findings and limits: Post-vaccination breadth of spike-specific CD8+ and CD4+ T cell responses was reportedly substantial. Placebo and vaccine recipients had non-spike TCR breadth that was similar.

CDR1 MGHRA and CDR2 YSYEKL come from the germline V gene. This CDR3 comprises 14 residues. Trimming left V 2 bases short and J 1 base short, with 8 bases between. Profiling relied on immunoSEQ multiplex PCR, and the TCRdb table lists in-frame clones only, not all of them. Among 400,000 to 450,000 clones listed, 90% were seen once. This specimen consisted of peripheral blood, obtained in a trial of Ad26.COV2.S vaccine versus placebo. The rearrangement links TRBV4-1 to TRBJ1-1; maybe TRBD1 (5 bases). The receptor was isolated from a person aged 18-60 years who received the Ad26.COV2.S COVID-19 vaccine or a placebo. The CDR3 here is CASSQRGRNTEAFF. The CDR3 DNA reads TGCGCCAGCAGCCAAAGGGGCCGGAACACTGAAGCTTTCTTT.